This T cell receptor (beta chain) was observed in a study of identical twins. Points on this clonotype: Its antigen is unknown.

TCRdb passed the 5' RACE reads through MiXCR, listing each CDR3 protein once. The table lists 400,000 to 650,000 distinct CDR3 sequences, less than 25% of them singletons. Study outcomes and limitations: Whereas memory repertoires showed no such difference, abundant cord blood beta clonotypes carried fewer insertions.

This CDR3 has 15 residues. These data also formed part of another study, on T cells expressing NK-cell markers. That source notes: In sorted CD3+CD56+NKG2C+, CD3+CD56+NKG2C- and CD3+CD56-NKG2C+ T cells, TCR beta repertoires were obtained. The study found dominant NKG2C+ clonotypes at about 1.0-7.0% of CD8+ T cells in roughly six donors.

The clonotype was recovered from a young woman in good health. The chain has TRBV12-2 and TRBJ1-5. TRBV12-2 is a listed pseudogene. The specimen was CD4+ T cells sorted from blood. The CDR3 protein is CASGRGYYSNQPQHF. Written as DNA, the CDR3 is TGTGCAAGTGGCCGGGGATACTATAGCAATCAGCCCCAGCATTTT.